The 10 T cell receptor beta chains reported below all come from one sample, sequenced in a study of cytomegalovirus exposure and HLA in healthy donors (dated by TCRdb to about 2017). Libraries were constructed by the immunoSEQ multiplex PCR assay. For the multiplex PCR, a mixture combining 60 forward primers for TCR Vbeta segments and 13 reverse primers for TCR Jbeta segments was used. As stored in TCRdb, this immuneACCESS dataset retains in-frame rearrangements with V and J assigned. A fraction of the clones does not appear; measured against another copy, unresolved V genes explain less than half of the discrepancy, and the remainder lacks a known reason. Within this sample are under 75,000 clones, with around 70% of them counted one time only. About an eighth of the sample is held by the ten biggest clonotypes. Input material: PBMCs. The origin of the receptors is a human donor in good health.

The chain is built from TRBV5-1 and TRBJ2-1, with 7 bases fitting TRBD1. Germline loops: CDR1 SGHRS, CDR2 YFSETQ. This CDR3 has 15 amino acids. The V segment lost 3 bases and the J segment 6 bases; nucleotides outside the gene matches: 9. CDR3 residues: CASSSLDRDPNEQFF. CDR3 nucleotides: TGCGCCAGCAGCTCTCTCGACAGGGACCCCAATGAGCAGTTCTTC.

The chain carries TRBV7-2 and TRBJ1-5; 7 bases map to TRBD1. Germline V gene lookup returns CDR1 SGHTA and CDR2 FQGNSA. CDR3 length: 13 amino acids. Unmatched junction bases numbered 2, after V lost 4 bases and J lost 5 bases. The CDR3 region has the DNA TGTGCCAGCAGCTCCGACAGGGATCAGCCCCAGCATTTT. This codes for CASSSDRDQPQHF.

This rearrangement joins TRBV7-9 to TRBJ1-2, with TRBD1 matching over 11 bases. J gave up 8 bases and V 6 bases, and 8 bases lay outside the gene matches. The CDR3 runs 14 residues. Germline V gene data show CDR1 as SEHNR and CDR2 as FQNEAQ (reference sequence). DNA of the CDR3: TGTGCCAGCAGACTCGGACAGGGGGCTCAAGGCTACACCTTC. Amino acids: CASRLGQGAQGYTF.

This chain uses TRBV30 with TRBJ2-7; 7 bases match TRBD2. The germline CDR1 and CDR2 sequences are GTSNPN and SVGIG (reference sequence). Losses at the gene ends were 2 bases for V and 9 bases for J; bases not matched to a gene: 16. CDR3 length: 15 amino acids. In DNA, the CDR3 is TGTGCCTGGAGTCCGTTGATAAGCGGGACCCGCCGGCAGTACTTC. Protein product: CAWSPLISGTRRQYF.

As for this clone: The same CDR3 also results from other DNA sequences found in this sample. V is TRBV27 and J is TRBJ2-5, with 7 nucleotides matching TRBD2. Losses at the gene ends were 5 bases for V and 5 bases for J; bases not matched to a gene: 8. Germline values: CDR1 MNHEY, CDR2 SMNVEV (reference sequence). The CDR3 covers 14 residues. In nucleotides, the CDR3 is TGTGCCAGCAGTCCCGGGACCGGGGGGGAGACCCAGTACTTC. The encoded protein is CASSPGTGGETQYF.

The CDR3 region has the DNA TGTGCCAGCAGTGCCGACAGGAACACTGAAGCTTTCTTT. This codes for CASSADRNTEAFF. The genes are TRBV6-1 and TRBJ1-1; D is possibly TRBD1 (5 bases). Germline V lookup: CDR1 MNHNS, CDR2 SASEGT. The V and J ends lost 4 bases and 1 base respectively, with 7 bases between them. The CDR3 runs to 13 residues.

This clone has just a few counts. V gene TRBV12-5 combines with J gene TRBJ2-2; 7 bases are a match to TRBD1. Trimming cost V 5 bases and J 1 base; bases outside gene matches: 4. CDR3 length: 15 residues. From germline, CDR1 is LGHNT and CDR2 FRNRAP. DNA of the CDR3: TGTGCTAGTGGTCGAGGGGGCTGGAACACCGGGGAGCTGTTTTTT. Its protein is CASGRGGWNTGELFF.

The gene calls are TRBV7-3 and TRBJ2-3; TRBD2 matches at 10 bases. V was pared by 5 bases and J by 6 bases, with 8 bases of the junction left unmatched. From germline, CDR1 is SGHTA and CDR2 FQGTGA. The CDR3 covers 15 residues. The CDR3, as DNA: TGTGCCAGCAGCCCAATAGCGGGAGGTTACGATACGCAGTATTTT. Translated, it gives CASSPIAGGYDTQYF.

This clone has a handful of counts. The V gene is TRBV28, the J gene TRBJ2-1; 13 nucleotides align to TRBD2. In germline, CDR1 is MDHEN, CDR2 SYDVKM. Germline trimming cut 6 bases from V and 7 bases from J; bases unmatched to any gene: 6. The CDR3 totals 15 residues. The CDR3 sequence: CASSSLAGGPNEQFF. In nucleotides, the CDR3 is TGTGCCAGCAGCTCACTAGCGGGAGGGCCAAATGAGCAGTTCTTC.

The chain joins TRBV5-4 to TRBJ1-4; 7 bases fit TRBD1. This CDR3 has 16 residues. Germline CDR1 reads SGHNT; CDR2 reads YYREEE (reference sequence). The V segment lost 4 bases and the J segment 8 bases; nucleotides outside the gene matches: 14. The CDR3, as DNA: TGTGCCAGCAGCCCCACAGGGGCGAGTCCGAAGGAAAAACTGTTTTTT. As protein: CASSPTGASPKEKLFF.